This T cell receptor (beta chain) was sequenced in a study of T-cell reconstitution after alpha-beta-depleted transplantation in children. Notes on the study in general: By about two months after transplant, alpha-beta T cells reportedly arose from several hundred graft clones that had expanded.

This clonotype was seen many times. Antigen: not known. TCRbeta library construction was performed incorporating unique molecular identifiers. TCRdb called the PCR reads again in MiXCR, with one record for every CDR3 protein. Among about 110,000 distinct CDR3 sequences listed, about 6% were seen once. V trimming: 5 bases; J trimming: 6 bases; junction bases outside the gene matches: 1. Germline lookup yields CDR1 WSHSY and CDR2 SAAADI. The CDR3 consists of 12 residues. The material was PBMCs, mostly from graft donor cells, obtained 360 days after TCRalphabeta/CD19-depleted stem cell transplant. The rearrangement links TRBV10-2 to TRBJ2-7; TRBD2 matches at 10 bases. This TCR came from a male patient between 2 and 15 years old who had a stem cell transplant for acute lymphoblastic leukemia, so the T cells may come from the graft donor. The CDR3 DNA sequence: TGCGCCAGCAGTTTAGCGGGAGGCGAGCAGTACTTC. It translates to CASSLAGGEQYF.